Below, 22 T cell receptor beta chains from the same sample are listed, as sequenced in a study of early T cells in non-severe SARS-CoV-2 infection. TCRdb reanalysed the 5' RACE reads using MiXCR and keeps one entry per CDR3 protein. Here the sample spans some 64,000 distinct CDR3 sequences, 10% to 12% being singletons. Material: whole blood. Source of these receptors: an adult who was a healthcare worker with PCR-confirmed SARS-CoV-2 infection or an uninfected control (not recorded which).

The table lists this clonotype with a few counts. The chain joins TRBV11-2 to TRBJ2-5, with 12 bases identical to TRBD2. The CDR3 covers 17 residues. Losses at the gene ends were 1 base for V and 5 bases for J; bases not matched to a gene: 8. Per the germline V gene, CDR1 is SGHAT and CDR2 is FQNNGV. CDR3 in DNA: TGTGCCAGCAGCTTAGTCGCCGGGACTAGCGGGCTTGAGACCCAGTACTTC. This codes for CASSLVAGTSGLETQYF.

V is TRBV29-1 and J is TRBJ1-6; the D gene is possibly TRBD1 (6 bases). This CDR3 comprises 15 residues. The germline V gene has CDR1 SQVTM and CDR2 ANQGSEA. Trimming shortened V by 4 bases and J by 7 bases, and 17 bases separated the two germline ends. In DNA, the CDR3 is TGCAGCGTTGGGGAGGAGGGGGGAGCGAATTCACCCCTCCACTTT. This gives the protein CSVGEEGGANSPLHF.

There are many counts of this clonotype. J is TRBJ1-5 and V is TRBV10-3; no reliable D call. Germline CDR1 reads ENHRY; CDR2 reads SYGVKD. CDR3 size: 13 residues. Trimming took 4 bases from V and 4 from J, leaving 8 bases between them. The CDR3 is CAISGSQNQPQHF. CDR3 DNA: TGTGCCATCAGTGGATCGCAAAATCAGCCCCAGCATTTT.

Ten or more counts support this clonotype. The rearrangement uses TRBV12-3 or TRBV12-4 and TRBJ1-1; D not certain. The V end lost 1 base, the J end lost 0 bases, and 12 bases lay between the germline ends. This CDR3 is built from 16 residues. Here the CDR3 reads CASSLGVGLLNTEAFF. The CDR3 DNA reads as TGTGCCAGCAGTTTAGGGGTAGGGCTGCTGAACACTGAAGCTTTCTTT.

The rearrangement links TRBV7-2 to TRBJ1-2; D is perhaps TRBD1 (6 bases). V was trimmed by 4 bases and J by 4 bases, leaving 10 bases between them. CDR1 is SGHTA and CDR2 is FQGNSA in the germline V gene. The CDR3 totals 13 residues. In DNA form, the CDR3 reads TGTGCCAGCAGCTCACAGGGCCCCTATGGCTACACCTTC. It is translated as CASSSQGPYGYTF.

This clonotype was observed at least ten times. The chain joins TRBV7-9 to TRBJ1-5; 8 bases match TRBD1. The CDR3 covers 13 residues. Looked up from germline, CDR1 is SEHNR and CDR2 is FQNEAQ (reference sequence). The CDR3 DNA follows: TGTGCAGACAGGGGCCCTAATGATCAGCCCCAGCATTTT. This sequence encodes CADRGPNDQPQHF.

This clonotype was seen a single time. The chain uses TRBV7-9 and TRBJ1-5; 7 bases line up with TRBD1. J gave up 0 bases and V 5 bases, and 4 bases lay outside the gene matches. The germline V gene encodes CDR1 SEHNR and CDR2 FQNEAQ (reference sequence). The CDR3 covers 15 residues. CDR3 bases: TGTGCCAGCAGCATATACAGGGGTAGCAATCAGCCCCAGCATTTT. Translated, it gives CASSIYRGSNQPQHF. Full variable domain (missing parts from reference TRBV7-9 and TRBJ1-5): DTGVSQNPRHKITKRGQNVTFRCDPISEHNRLYWYRQTLGQGPEFLTYFQNEAQLEKSRLLSDRFSAERPKGSFSTLEIQRTEQGDSAMYLCASSIYRGSNQPQHFGDGTRLSIL.

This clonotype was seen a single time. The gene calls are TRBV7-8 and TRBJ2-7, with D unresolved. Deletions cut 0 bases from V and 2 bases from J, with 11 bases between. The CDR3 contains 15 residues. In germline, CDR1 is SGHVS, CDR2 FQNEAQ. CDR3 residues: CASSLAQGSTYEQYF. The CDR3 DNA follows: TGTGCCAGCAGCTTAGCGCAAGGATCCACCTACGAGCAGTACTTC.

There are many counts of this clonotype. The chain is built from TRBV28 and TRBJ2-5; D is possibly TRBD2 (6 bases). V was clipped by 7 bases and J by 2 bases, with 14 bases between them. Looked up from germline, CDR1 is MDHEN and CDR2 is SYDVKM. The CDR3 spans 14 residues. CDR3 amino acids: CASTPGTFQETQYF. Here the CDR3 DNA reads TGTGCCAGCACCCCCGGGACTTTTCAAGAGACCCAGTACTTC.

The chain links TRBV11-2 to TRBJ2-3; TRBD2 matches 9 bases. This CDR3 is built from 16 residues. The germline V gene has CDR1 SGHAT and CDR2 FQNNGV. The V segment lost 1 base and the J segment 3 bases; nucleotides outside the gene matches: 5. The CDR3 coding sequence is TGTGCCAGCAGCTTAGGGGTGCGGGGGGGTACAGATACGCAGTATTTT. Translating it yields CASSLGVRGGTDTQYF. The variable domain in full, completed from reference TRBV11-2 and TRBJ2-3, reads EAGVAQSPRYKIIEKRQSVAFWCNPISGHATLYWYQQILGQGPKLLIQFQNNGVVDDSQLPKDRFSAERLKGVDSTLKIQPAKLEDSAVYLCASSLGVRGGTDTQYFGPGTRLTVL.

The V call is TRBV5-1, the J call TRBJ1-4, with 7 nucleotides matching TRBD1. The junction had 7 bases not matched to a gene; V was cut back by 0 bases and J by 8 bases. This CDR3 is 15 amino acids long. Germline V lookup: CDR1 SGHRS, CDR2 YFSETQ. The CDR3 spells CASSLGGGSLEKLFF. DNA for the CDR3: TGCGCCAGCAGCTTGGGAGGGGGCTCACTCGAAAAACTGTTTTTT.

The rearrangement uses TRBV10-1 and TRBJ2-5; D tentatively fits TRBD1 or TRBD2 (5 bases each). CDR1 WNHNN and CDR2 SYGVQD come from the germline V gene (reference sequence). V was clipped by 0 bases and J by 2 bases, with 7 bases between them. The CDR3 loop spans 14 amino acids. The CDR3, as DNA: TGCGCCAGCAGTGAGTCCGGGGCGCAAGAGACCCAGTACTTC. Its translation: CASSESGAQETQYF.

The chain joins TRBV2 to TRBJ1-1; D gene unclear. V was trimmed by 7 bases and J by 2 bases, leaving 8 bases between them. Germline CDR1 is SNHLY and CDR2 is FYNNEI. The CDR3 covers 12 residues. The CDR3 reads CASMPGNTEAFF. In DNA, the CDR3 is TGTGCCAGCATGCCCGGCAACACTGAAGCTTTCTTT.

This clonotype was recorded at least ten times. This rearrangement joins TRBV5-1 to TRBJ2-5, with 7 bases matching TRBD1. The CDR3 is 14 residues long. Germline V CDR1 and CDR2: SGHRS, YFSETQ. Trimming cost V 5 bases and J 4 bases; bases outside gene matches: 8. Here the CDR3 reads CASRQTGIGETQYF. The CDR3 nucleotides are TGCGCCAGCAGACAGACAGGGATTGGAGAGACCCAGTACTTC.

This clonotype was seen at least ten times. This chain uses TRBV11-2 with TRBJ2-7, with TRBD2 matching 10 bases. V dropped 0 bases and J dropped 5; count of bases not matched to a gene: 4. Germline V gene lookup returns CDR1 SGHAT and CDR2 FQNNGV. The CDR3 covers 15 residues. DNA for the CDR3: TGTGCCAGCAGCTTAGATAGACTAGCGGGTGACGAGCAGTACTTC. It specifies CASSLDRLAGDEQYF.

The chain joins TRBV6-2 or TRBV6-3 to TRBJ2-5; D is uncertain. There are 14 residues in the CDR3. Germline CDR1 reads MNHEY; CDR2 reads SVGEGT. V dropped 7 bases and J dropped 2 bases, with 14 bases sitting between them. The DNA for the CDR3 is TGTGCCAGCACCCCCCGAGGTCGTCAAGAGACCCAGTACTTC. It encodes CASTPRGRQETQYF.

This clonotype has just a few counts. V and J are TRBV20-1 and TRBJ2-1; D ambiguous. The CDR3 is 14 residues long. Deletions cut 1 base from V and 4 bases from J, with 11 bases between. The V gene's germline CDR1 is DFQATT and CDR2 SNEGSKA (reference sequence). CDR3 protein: CSARATNQYNEQFF. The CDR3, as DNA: TGCAGTGCTAGAGCCACTAACCAGTACAATGAGCAGTTCTTC.

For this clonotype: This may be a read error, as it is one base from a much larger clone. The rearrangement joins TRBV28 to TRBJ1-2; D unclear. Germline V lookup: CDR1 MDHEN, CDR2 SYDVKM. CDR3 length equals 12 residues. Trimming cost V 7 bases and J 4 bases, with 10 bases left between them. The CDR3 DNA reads TGTGCCAGCATGCCGAAGGCCTATGGCTACACCTTC. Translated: CASMPKAYGYTF.

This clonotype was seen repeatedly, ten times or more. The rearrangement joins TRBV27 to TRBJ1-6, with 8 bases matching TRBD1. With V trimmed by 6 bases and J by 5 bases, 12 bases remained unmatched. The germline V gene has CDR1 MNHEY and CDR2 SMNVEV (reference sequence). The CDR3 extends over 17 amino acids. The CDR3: CASSSDRGVGNNSPLHF. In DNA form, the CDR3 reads TGTGCCAGCAGCTCAGACAGGGGCGTCGGGAATAATTCACCCCTCCACTTT.

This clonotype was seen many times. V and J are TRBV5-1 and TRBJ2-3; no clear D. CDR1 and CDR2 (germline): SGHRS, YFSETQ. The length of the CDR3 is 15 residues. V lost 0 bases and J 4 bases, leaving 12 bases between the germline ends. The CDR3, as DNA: TGCGCCAGCAGCTTGGGTACCTTCGGAGCAGATACGCAGTATTTT. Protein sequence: CASSLGTFGADTQYF.

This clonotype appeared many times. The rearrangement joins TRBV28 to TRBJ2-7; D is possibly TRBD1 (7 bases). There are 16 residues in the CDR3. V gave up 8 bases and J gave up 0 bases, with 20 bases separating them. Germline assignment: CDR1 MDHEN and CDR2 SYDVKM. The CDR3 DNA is TGTGCCAGCGGACCAGGCGGGACAGATTTCTCCTACGAGCAGTACTTC. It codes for CASGPGGTDFSYEQYF. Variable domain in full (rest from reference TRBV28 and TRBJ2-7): DVKVTQSSRYLVKRTGEKVFLECVQDMDHENMFWYRQDPGLGLRLIYFSYDVKMKEKGDIPEGYSVSREKKERFSLILESASTNQTSMYLCASGPGGTDFSYEQYFGPGTRLTVT.

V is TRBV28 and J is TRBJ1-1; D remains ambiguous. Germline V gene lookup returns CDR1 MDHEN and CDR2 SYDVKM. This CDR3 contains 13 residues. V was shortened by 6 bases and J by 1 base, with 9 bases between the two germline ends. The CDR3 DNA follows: TGTGCCAGCAGGTACGACGGGAACACTGAAGCTTTCTTT. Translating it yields CASRYDGNTEAFF.